The rows below give T cell receptor beta chains drawn from one sample of a study of vaccination effects on CD4 cells after COVID-19. These receptors' antigens are unknown. Clones were read by immunoSEQ multiplex PCR, and TCRdb kept only the in-frame ones, dropping some. The data contain approximately 82,000 clones, around 76% of them singletons. The starting material was CD4+ T cells from PBMCs cultured with HCoV-229E spike peptides, obtained before COVID-19 vaccination. These receptors all stem from a human donor who received a COVID-19 vaccine. The conserved cysteine and the conserved F or W are not part of the CDR3 here. The D gene is left open where the match is weak.

V: TRBV9
J: TRBJ1-1
D: -
CDR3: ASSVGNLPVGTEAF

V: TRBV12-3/TRBV12-4
J: TRBJ1-6
D: TRBD1
CDR3: ASSAQGDSPLH

V: TRBV6-2/TRBV6-3
J: TRBJ2-2
D: -
CDR3: ASSGTGELF

V: TRBV18
J: TRBJ2-2
D: -
CDR3: ASSPRGANTGELF

V: TRBV3-1/TRBV3-2
J: TRBJ2-1
D: -
CDR3: ASSQGGYEQF

V: TRBV28
J: TRBJ2-1
D: TRBD2
CDR3: ASLPGGSYNEQF

V: TRBV18
J: TRBJ1-5
D: -
CDR3: ASSPLGQPQH

V: TRBV2
J: TRBJ2-1
D: TRBD1
CDR3: ASRGQGAFSYNEQF

V: TRBV4-1
J: TRBJ2-2
D: -
CDR3: ASSQGNTGELF

V: TRBV4-2
J: TRBJ1-5
D: -
CDR3: ASSLYGGEGTEQPQH

V: TRBV18
J: TRBJ2-5
D: -
CDR3: ASSPGGGETQY